The table lists the clone carrying this T cell receptor beta chain with many counts. These data originate in a study of blood T cells in healthy people across ages. Trimming left V 4 bases short and J 1 base short, with 14 bases between. The V gene's germline CDR1 is SGHRS and CDR2 YFSETQ. The CDR3 runs 15 residues. Primed by a sample-barcoded 5' primer and a J-beta primer mix, a second PCR proceeded for about 7 to 11 cycles. Using its own MiXCR run on the 5' RACE reads, TCRdb lists one record per CDR3 protein. The table shows over 450,000 distinct CDR3 sequences, with approximately 25% occurring only once. These data also featured in a second study, about T cells of mothers and their children.

The receptor's source is a boy under 18 in good health. Sequencing was done on a sample of blood. This chain joins TRBV5-1 and TRBJ2-5, with TRBD1 as a possible D gene (6 bases). CDR3 sequence: CASSPDRTSQETQYF. The CDR3 region has the DNA TGCGCCAGCAGCCCCGACAGGACCAGCCAAGAGACCCAGTACTTC.